The subject of this entry is one T cell receptor (beta chain). This clonotype was seen repeatedly, ten times or more. It has no known antigen specificity. Base qualities are missing; no much larger clone stands one base away. This entry belongs to a study of CD8 T cells in ankylosing spondylitis (dated 2017 in TCRdb). For the wider study: To find TCR variants linked to disease, the study profiled T cell receptor beta repertoires in ankylosing spondylitis patients and healthy donors. The full study cohort comprised approximately 23 ankylosing spondylitis patients and some 100 healthy donors. Peripheral blood was sampled, and synovial fluid was additionally collected from ankylosing spondylitis patients. Broader findings and caveats from the paper: Significant enrichment of the disease-linked clones was reported in matched synovial fluid samples from ankylosing spondylitis patients. The disease-linked clones showed a CD8+ phenotype and occurred at relatively low frequencies in peripheral blood. Blood from ankylosing spondylitis patients appeared to be characterized by a TCR beta motif composed of about eight highly homologous amino acid variants. Some motif variants were previously reported in synovial fluid and blood of reactive arthritis patients, suggesting common disease-initiation mechanisms.

The reads were generated on an Illumina HiSeq 2500. Quantitative 5'-RACE with molecular barcodes was used to prepare TCR beta libraries. From the authors' description of their analysis: A new computational method based on a probabilistic model of VDJ rearrangement was used to identify disease-linked TCR variants. Using fastp trimming at Q25 and MiXCR clonotype assembly, TCRdb reanalyzed the public sequencing data and kept in-frame beta chains. Merged by CDR3 protein, the rows form single entries marked with the most common genes and DNA. The V and J calls shown here were made by TCRdb, not taken from the authors' results. A total of about 510,000 distinct CDR3 sequences appear in this sample, about 5.2% of them only once. The ten largest clonotypes hold around 3.5% of the sample. As encoded in the germline V gene, CDR1 is SQVTM while CDR2 is ANQGSEA. V is shortened by 2 bases, J by 10 bases, and the region joining them spans 23 bases. Measured from the cysteine to the phenylalanine, the CDR3 is 15 residues long. Only CDR3 DNA remains: 45 bases, in frame from the first base.

Specimen: blood, either unsorted or a sorted T cell fraction (not recorded which). This TCR derives from a male donor with ankylosing spondylitis. This sequence uses TRBV29-1 and TRBJ1-1; the D region possibly corresponds to TRBD1 (5 bases align). The CDR3 reads CSVESFWGGTEGAFF. The DNA is as follows: TGCAGCGTTGAATCCTTTTGGGGCGGGACTGAGGGAGCTTTCTTT.